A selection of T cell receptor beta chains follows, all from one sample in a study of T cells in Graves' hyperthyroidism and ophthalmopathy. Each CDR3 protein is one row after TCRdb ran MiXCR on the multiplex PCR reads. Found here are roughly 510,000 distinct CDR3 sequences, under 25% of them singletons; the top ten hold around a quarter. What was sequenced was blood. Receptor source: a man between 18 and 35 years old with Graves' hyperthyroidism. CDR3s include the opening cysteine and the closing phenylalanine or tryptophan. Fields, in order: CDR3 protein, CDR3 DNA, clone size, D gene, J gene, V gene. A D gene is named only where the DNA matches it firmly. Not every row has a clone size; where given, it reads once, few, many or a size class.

CDR3 protein: CASSLVGSYEQYF
CDR3 DNA: TGTGCCAGCAGTTTAGTAGGATCCTACGAGCAGTACTTC
clone size: many
D gene: .
J gene: TRBJ2-7
V gene: TRBV27

CDR3 protein: CASSLEQGTNTIYF
CDR3 DNA: TGTGCCAGCAGCTTAGAACAGGGGACGAACACCATATATTTT
clone size: many
D gene: TRBD1
J gene: TRBJ1-3
V gene: TRBV11-2

CDR3 protein: CATRAGGSTEAFF
CDR3 DNA: TGTGCCACCAGGGCAGGCGGGAGCACTGAAGCTTTCTTT
clone size: many
D gene: .
J gene: TRBJ1-1
V gene: TRBV24-1

CDR3 protein: CATSDPLNRGFGELFF
CDR3 DNA: TGTGCCACCAGTGACCCCCTTAACAGGGGGTTTGGGGAGCTGTTTTTT
clone size: .
D gene: TRBD1
J gene: TRBJ2-2
V gene: TRBV24-1

CDR3 protein: CASSLWLGSTGELFF
CDR3 DNA: TGTGCCAGCAGTTTGTGGCTAGGGAGCACCGGGGAGCTGTTTTTT
clone size: .
D gene: .
J gene: TRBJ2-2
V gene: TRBV27

CDR3 protein: CASSHTQRDQPQHF
CDR3 DNA: TGCGCCAGCAGCCACACCCAGAGGGATCAGCCCCAGCATTTT
clone size: many
D gene: .
J gene: TRBJ1-5
V gene: TRBV4-1

CDR3 protein: CSVEDRQREQYF
CDR3 DNA: TGCAGCGTTGAAGATCGACAGCGCGAGCAGTACTTC
clone size: .
D gene: .
J gene: TRBJ2-7
V gene: TRBV29-1

CDR3 protein: CATSDPLAGGHQETQYF
CDR3 DNA: TGTGCCACCAGTGATCCCTTAGCGGGGGGACACCAAGAGACCCAGTACTTC
clone size: many
D gene: TRBD2
J gene: TRBJ2-5
V gene: TRBV24-1

CDR3 protein: CASSRRGEQYF
CDR3 DNA: TGTGCCAGCAGCCGAAGGGGGGAGCAGTACTTC
clone size: many
D gene: .
J gene: TRBJ2-7
V gene: TRBV5-6

CDR3 protein: CASSPTGENHRRNQPQHF
CDR3 DNA: TGTGCCAGCAGCCCGACAGGGGAAAATCATCGCCGCAATCAGCCCCAGCATTTT
clone size: many
D gene: TRBD1
J gene: TRBJ1-5
V gene: TRBV6-2/TRBV6-3

CDR3 protein: CASRTPGQLSYEQYF
CDR3 DNA: TGTGCCAGCCGGACGCCGGGACAGCTTTCCTACGAGCAGTACTTC
clone size: .
D gene: TRBD1
J gene: TRBJ2-7
V gene: TRBV6-1

CDR3 protein: CASSLGRKYEQYF
CDR3 DNA: TGTGCCAGCAGCTTAGGGCGGAAATACGAGCAGTACTTC
clone size: .
D gene: .
J gene: TRBJ2-7
V gene: TRBV7-2

CDR3 protein: CASSEALPQAFF
CDR3 DNA: TGTGCCAGCAGTGAAGCGCTCCCTCAAGCTTTCTTT
clone size: many
D gene: .
J gene: TRBJ1-1
V gene: TRBV6-1

CDR3 protein: CASSSTDGRYYEQYF
CDR3 DNA: TGTGCCAGCAGTTCTACCGACGGACGGTACTACGAGCAGTACTTC
clone size: many
D gene: .
J gene: TRBJ2-7
V gene: TRBV6-5

CDR3 protein: CANLMPGFDTGELFF
CDR3 DNA: TGTGCCAACCTCATGCCGGGATTCGACACCGGGGAGCTGTTTTTT
clone size: few
D gene: .
J gene: TRBJ2-2
V gene: TRBV27

CDR3 protein: CASSSYVGTGRGPPQTQYF
CDR3 DNA: TGTGCCAGCAGTTCATATGTCGGGACAGGTCGGGGGCCCCCCCAGACCCAGTACTTC
clone size: many
D gene: TRBD1
J gene: TRBJ2-5
V gene: TRBV28

CDR3 protein: CASRPQEPGANVLTF
CDR3 DNA: TGTGCCAGCAGGCCACAGGAACCTGGGGCCAACGTCCTGACTTTC
clone size: many
D gene: .
J gene: TRBJ2-6
V gene: TRBV12-3/TRBV12-4

CDR3 protein: CASSPGAEMVGEQYF
CDR3 DNA: TGTGCCAGCAGCCCCGGGGCGGAGATGGTGGGGGAGCAGTACTTC
clone size: .
D gene: .
J gene: TRBJ2-7
V gene: TRBV11-2

CDR3 protein: CASSKVRGVVNTEAFF
CDR3 DNA: TGTGCCAGCAGTAAAGTGCGGGGGGTTGTGAACACTGAAGCTTTCTTT
clone size: .
D gene: .
J gene: TRBJ1-1
V gene: TRBV6-1

CDR3 protein: CASSLSANWNTEAFF
CDR3 DNA: TGTGCCAGCAGTTTAAGCGCAAACTGGAACACTGAAGCTTTCTTT
clone size: .
D gene: .
J gene: TRBJ1-1
V gene: TRBV28

CDR3 protein: CASSLEVWDRVFDNSPLHF
CDR3 DNA: TGTGCCAGCAGCTTAGAGGTGTGGGACAGGGTGTTTGATAATTCACCCCTCCACTTT
clone size: .
D gene: TRBD1
J gene: TRBJ1-6
V gene: TRBV11-2

CDR3 protein: CASSTGQGSGNTIYF
CDR3 DNA: TGCGCCAGCAGCACAGGACAGGGATCTGGAAACACCATATATTTT
clone size: .
D gene: TRBD1
J gene: TRBJ1-3
V gene: TRBV5-1

CDR3 protein: CASSLGGDDYGYTF
CDR3 DNA: TGTGCCAGCAGTTTGGGGGGGGATGACTATGGCTACACCTTC
clone size: many
D gene: .
J gene: TRBJ1-2
V gene: TRBV28

CDR3 protein: CARIYEQYF
CDR3 DNA: TGTGCCAGGATCTACGAGCAGTACTTC
clone size: .
D gene: .
J gene: TRBJ2-7
V gene: TRBV12-3/TRBV12-4

CDR3 protein: CASSPSAGTGREQYF
CDR3 DNA: TGTGCCAGTAGTCCCTCCGCCGGGACAGGAAGGGAGCAGTACTTC
clone size: many
D gene: TRBD1
J gene: TRBJ2-7
V gene: TRBV19

CDR3 protein: CAILRGVDTGELFF
CDR3 DNA: TGTGCCATCCTGCGGGGGGTGGATACCGGGGAGCTGTTTTTT
clone size: many
D gene: TRBD2
J gene: TRBJ2-2
V gene: TRBV6-1

CDR3 protein: CASSDGVIRGTEAFF
CDR3 DNA: TGTGCCAGCAGCGACGGGGTTATCAGAGGGACTGAAGCTTTCTTT
clone size: .
D gene: .
J gene: TRBJ1-1
V gene: TRBV9

CDR3 protein: CSARTPSKNIQYF
CDR3 DNA: TGCAGTGCTCGGACGCCCTCCAAAAACATTCAGTACTTC
clone size: many
D gene: .
J gene: TRBJ2-4
V gene: TRBV20-1

CDR3 protein: CASSEAHWGTANTGELFF
CDR3 DNA: TGTGCCAGCAGTGAAGCGCACTGGGGGACAGCGAATACCGGGGAGCTGTTTTTT
clone size: .
D gene: TRBD1
J gene: TRBJ2-2
V gene: TRBV2

CDR3 protein: CASSPGLTGQPQHF
CDR3 DNA: TGTGCCAGCAGCCCAGGACTTACGGGTCAGCCCCAGCATTTT
clone size: few
D gene: .
J gene: TRBJ1-5
V gene: TRBV6-1